This entry lists 8 T cell receptor beta chains sequenced from one sample in a study of Ad26.COV2.S vaccination and SARS-CoV-2 variants. The treatment here: about 20 received Ad26.COV2.S at low or high dose, single or two shots; about 5 received placebo; per-sample allocation not given. Samples came from day 63 after the first vaccine or placebo injection. The data were produced by immunoSEQ multiplex PCR, yet TCRdb's version contains in-frame clones alone and is incomplete. The sample has approximately 420,000 clones, about nine tenths seen once; the top ten hold about 3.6%. Here the sequenced sample was peripheral blood, taken in a trial of Ad26.COV2.S vaccine versus placebo. Receptors originate from a person between 18 and 65 years old who received the Ad26.COV2.S COVID-19 vaccine or a placebo.

The V call is TRBV3-1 (or the pseudogene TRBV3-2), the J call TRBJ2-2; the match to TRBD1 covers 7 bases. V lost 0 bases, J lost 7 bases, and 2 bases stayed unmatched. The CDR3 covers 14 residues. Germline CDR1 LGHDT, CDR2 YNNKEL (reference sequence). CDR3: CASSQEDRVGELFF. In nucleotides, the CDR3 is TGTGCCAGCAGCCAAGAAGACAGGGTCGGGGAGCTGTTTTTT.

This rearrangement joins TRBV4-1 to TRBJ2-1; TRBD2 matches at 11 bases. Germline V gives CDR1 MGHRA, CDR2 YSYEKL. V dropped 4 bases and J dropped 0; count of bases not matched to a gene: 17. This CDR3 spans 21 amino acids. In DNA form, the CDR3 reads TGCGCCAGCAGCCGAGTATCGGTCCCACTAGCGGGGGTACACTCCTACAATGAGCAGTTCTTC. It codes for CASSRVSVPLAGVHSYNEQFF.

The gene calls are TRBV29-1 and TRBJ1-1, with D maybe TRBD1 (5 bases). This CDR3 is 14 amino acids long. V was clipped by 7 bases and J by 4 bases, with 19 bases between them. Per germline, CDR1 SQVTM and CDR2 ANQGSEA. CDR3 amino acids: CSATIKGIGTEAFF. The DNA for the CDR3 is TGCAGCGCGACAATAAAGGGGATCGGCACTGAAGCTTTCTTT.

The V and J genes are TRBV6-6 and TRBJ1-5; a weak D match, TRBD1 (5 bases). The CDR3 has 12 amino acids. Germline V lookup: CDR1 MNHNY, CDR2 SVGAGI (reference sequence). Trimming left V 6 bases short and J 11 bases short, with 14 bases between. Written as DNA, the CDR3 is TGTGCCAGCAGCCAAGGGGTGGGGGCCCAGCATTTT. Amino acids: CASSQGVGAQHF.

V gene TRBV5-5 combines with J gene TRBJ1-4, with D unclear. V was pared by 4 bases and J by 0 bases, with 10 bases between. CDR3 length: 15 residues. From germline, CDR1 is SGHKS and CDR2 YYEKEE (reference sequence). The CDR3 sequence is CASSGRQATNEKLFF. The DNA of the CDR3 is TGTGCCAGCAGCGGACGACAAGCAACTAATGAAAAACTGTTTTTT.

J is TRBJ1-3 and V is TRBV30; D may be TRBD1 (5 bases). Trimming took off 5 bases at V and 3 bases at J, with 26 bases between the two ends. Germline V gene sequence: CDR1 GTSNPN, CDR2 SVGIG (reference sequence). The CDR3 contains 18 residues. CDR3 sequence: CAWSGRGILSGLGNTIYF. CDR3 nucleotide sequence: TGTGCCTGGTCAGGGAGGGGAATTTTATCCGGGCTTGGAAACACCATATATTTT.

V usage is TRBV7-9 and J usage is TRBJ1-4; TRBD1 aligns across 9 bases. The CDR3 has 14 residues. With 3 bases clipped from V and 10 bases from J, the junction kept 6 bases outside the gene matches. The germline V gene has CDR1 SEHNR and CDR2 FQNEAQ (reference sequence). DNA for the CDR3: TGTGCCAGCAGCTTGGGACAGGGTTTCGGAAAACTGTTTTTT. Translating it yields CASSLGQGFGKLFF.

J is TRBJ1-1 and V is TRBV5-6; 10 bases fit TRBD1. This CDR3 spans 16 amino acids. Losses at the gene ends were 5 bases for V and 4 bases for J; bases not matched to a gene: 11. Germline lookup yields CDR1 SGHDT and CDR2 YYEEEE. CDR3 residues: CASRAGTGDAGTEAFF. CDR3 nucleotides: TGTGCCAGCAGGGCCGGGACAGGGGACGCGGGCACTGAAGCTTTCTTT. The variable domain in full, with the rest retrieved from reference TRBV5-6 and TRBJ1-1, is DAGVTQSPTHLIKTRGQQVTLRCSPKSGHDTVSWYQQALGQGPQFIFQYYEEEERQRGNFPDRFSGHQFPNYSSELNVNALLLGDSALYLCASRAGTGDAGTEAFFGQGTRLTVV.